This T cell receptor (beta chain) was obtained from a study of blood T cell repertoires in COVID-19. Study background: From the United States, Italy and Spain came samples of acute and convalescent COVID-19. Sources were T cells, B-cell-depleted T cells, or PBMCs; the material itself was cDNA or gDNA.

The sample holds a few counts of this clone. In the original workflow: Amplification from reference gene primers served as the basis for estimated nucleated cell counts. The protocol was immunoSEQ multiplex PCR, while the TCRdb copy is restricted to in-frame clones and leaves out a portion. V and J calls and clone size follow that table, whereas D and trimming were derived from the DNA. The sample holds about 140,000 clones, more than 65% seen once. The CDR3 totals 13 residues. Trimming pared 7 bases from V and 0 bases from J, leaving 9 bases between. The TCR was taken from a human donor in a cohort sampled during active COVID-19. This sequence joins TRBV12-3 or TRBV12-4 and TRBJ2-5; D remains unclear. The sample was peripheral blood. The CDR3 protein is CASKQSYQETQYF. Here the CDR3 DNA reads TGTGCCAGCAAGCAATCGTACCAAGAGACCCAGTACTTC.